Given below is one TCR beta chain in context. What it binds is unknown. V gave up 7 bases and J gave up 11 bases, with 9 bases separating them. The CDR3 is 10 residues long. CDR1 is ENHRY, CDR2 SYGVKD, per germline. Each donor was healthy, and each was a bone marrow donor. This sample stems from a study of cytomegalovirus exposure and HLA in healthy donors. Study-wide findings and caveats: Later work found that TCR association rates differed between HLA loci; DRB1 had the most and HLA-C the fewest. Testing in vitro showed a few CMV-associated chains specific for CMV antigens. Published work reported that the classifier diagnosed cytomegalovirus status with high specificity and sensitivity.

PCR amplification relied on 60 Vbeta primers (plus 13 Jbeta primers). Measured with immunoSEQ multiplex PCR; TCRdb has only the in-frame clones, and not every one. The profile shows 90,000 to 120,000 clones, around three quarters of them singletons. What was sequenced was PBMCs. This chain joins TRBV10-3 and TRBJ1-5; D not certain. This TCR was sampled from a female donor in good health and CMV-seropositive. The CDR3 region has the DNA TGTGCCATCAAGCGGACGGCCCAGCATTTT. This sequence encodes CAIKRTAQHF.